The clone carrying this T cell receptor (beta chain) occurred many times. The target antigen is unknown. This entry comes from a study of read filtering for tumor transcriptome and immune sequencing. Study overall: DNase treatment preceded whole-transcriptome library preparation. RNA-seq yielded only roughly 75 to 1273 TCR reads, IR-seq about 4.05 to 10.27 million.

This library used around 400 ng RNA and molecular barcoded adaptors spanning alpha/delta and beta/gamma chains. TCRdb called the reads again in MiXCR, with one record for every CDR3 protein. The sample contains about 38,000 distinct CDR3 sequences, roughly 13% of which appear only once. The CDR3 sequence is 12 residues long. V lost 6 bases and J 7 bases, leaving 9 bases between the germline ends. Germline CDR1 is MNHEY and CDR2 is SVGEGT. Study-level points and caveats: Sorted CD138-negative bone marrow cells were not purified T cells. RNA-seq captured clonotypes less deeply and reliably than IR-seq.

V is TRBV6-2 or TRBV6-3 and J is TRBJ2-2; D gene unclear. The sequence derives from a donor at least 40 years old with multiple myeloma. The sample taken for sequencing was a population of CD138-negative cells sorted from bone marrow. CDR3 sequence reads: CASRDDFGELFF. Here the CDR3 DNA reads TGTGCCAGCAGAGACGATTTCGGGGAGCTGTTTTTT.